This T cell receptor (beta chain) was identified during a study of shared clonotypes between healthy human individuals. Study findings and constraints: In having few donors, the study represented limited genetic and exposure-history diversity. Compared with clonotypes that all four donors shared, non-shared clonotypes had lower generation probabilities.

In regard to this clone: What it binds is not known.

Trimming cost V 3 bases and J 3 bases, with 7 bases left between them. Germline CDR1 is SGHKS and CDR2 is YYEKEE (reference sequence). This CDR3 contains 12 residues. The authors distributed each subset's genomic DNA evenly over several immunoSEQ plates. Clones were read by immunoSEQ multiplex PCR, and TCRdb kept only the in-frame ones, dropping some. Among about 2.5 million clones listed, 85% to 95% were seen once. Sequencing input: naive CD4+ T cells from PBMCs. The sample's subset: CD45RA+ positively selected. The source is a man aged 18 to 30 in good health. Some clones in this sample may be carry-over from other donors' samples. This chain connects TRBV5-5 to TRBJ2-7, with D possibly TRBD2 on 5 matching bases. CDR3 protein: CASSSGDYEQYF. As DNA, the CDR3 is TGTGCCAGCAGCTCCGGGGACTACGAGCAGTACTTC. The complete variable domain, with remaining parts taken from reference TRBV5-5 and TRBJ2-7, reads DAGVTQSPTHLIKTRGQQVTLRCSPISGHKSVSWYQQVLGQGPQFIFQYYEKEERGRGNFPDRFSARQFPNYSSELNVNALLLGDSALYLCASSSGDYEQYFGPGTRLTVT.